Listed below are T cell receptor beta chains from one sample, sequenced in a study of cytomegalovirus exposure and HLA in healthy donors. Data came from immunoSEQ multiplex PCR; TCRdb stores just in-frame clones and leaves some out. The data contain about 100,000 clones, 10% of them singletons. Specimen: PBMCs. These receptors all come from a man aged 35-49 years in good health and CMV-seropositive. Both conserved end residues are part of each CDR3. D genes are given only for firm matches. A row's size may be missing; if present it is once, few, many or a size class.

DNA: TGTGCCAGCAGTGATCGGTTAGAAGCTTTCTTT
CDR3: CASSDRLEAFF
J: TRBJ1-1
D: NA
size: few
V: TRBV2

DNA: TGTGCTAGTGGTTTGGTACCTAACAATCAGCCCCAGCATTTT
CDR3: CASGLVPNNQPQHF
J: TRBJ1-5
D: NA
size: NA
V: TRBV12-5

DNA: TGCGCCAGCAGCTTGGGTAGCTTGACCTACAATGAGCAGTTCTTC
CDR3: CASSLGSLTYNEQFF
J: TRBJ2-1
D: NA
size: few
V: TRBV5-1

DNA: TGTGCCATATGGACTAGCCAAACAGATACGCAGTATTTT
CDR3: CAIWTSQTDTQYF
J: TRBJ2-3
D: TRBD2
size: few
V: TRBV10-3

DNA: TGCAGCGTTGAAGTTCCGGAGGGAACCTACGAGCAGTACTTC
CDR3: CSVEVPEGTYEQYF
J: TRBJ2-7
D: NA
size: few
V: TRBV29-1

DNA: TGTGCCAGCAGTGCAGACGTGGGGGCTACTAATGAAAAACTGTTTTTT
CDR3: CASSADVGATNEKLFF
J: TRBJ1-4
D: NA
size: NA
V: TRBV9

DNA: TGTGCCAGCGCCCCCGGGGGGGTTGATGGCTACACCTTC
CDR3: CASAPGGVDGYTF
J: TRBJ1-2
D: NA
size: NA
V: TRBV7-3

DNA: TGTGCCAGCAGCCCAGCGAGCTCCTACAATGAGCAGTTCTTC
CDR3: CASSPASSYNEQFF
J: TRBJ2-1
D: NA
size: NA
V: TRBV7-8

DNA: TGTGCTAGCAGCTTAGGTGCGAGGAGGGAGACCCAGTACTTC
CDR3: CASSLGARRETQYF
J: TRBJ2-5
D: NA
size: few
V: TRBV7-7

DNA: TGTGCCAGCAGTGGTAACAGGGGGGCAAGGAACACTGAAGCTTTCTTT
CDR3: CASSGNRGARNTEAFF
J: TRBJ1-1
D: TRBD1
size: few
V: TRBV2

DNA: TGTGCCAGCAGAGCCGGGACTATCCAATCCTCCGAGCAGTACTTC
CDR3: CASRAGTIQSSEQYF
J: TRBJ2-7
D: TRBD2
size: few
V: TRBV27

DNA: TGTGCCAGCAGCTCGAGCTCCTACGAGCAGTACTTC
CDR3: CASSSSSYEQYF
J: TRBJ2-7
D: NA
size: NA
V: TRBV7-2

DNA: TGTGCCAGCAGTACCGGGACAGGGGGAGTCACTGAAGCTTTCTTT
CDR3: CASSTGTGGVTEAFF
J: TRBJ1-1
D: TRBD1
size: NA
V: TRBV6-5

DNA: TGTGCCAGCAGCTGGACAGGGGGCTACGAGCAGTACTTC
CDR3: CASSWTGGYEQYF
J: TRBJ2-7
D: TRBD1
size: NA
V: TRBV7-2

DNA: TGTGCCAGCTCACCAGAAGGACAGGGGAACTATGGCTACACCTTC
CDR3: CASSPEGQGNYGYTF
J: TRBJ1-2
D: TRBD1
size: NA
V: TRBV18

DNA: TGTCCAAAGCAGGGGGGCGACTATGGCTACACCTTC
CDR3: CPKQGGDYGYTF
J: TRBJ1-2
D: TRBD1
size: NA
V: TRBV27

DNA: TGCGCCAGCAGCTTAACCGATCGAGGCGAGCAGTACTTC
CDR3: CASSLTDRGEQYF
J: TRBJ2-7
D: NA
size: NA
V: TRBV5-1

DNA: TGTGCCTGGAGTCCAAGCGGGACACAGTATTACTCCTATAATTCACCCCTCCACTTT
CDR3: CAWSPSGTQYYSYNSPLHF
J: TRBJ1-6
D: NA
size: few
V: TRBV30

DNA: TGTGCCAGCAGCTTGGGCAACTCCTACGAGCAGTACTTC
CDR3: CASSLGNSYEQYF
J: TRBJ2-7
D: NA
size: NA
V: TRBV7-2

DNA: TGTGCCACCCCCGGGGGTGGCGTAGGGCAGTTCTTC
CDR3: CATPGGGVGQFF
J: TRBJ2-1
D: NA
size: NA
V: TRBV2

DNA: TGTGCCAGCAGCTTCAACCGGGACAGGGAAAACGTCCTGACTTTC
CDR3: CASSFNRDRENVLTF
J: TRBJ2-6
D: TRBD1
size: NA
V: TRBV5-6

DNA: TGTGCCAGCAGTTTATTTGGGGGCGCTGATTCACCCCTCCACTTT
CDR3: CASSLFGGADSPLHF
J: TRBJ1-6
D: NA
size: NA
V: TRBV27

DNA: TGTGCCAGCAGTGATGGCACCAACACTGAAGCTTTCTTT
CDR3: CASSDGTNTEAFF
J: TRBJ1-1
D: NA
size: NA
V: TRBV2

DNA: TGTGCCACCAGCGGGCGGGGTGGCGAGACCCAGTACTTC
CDR3: CATSGRGGETQYF
J: TRBJ2-5
D: NA
size: NA
V: TRBV15

DNA: TGTGCCAGCAGGAACAGGGTTGTAACTGAAGCTTTCTTT
CDR3: CASRNRVVTEAFF
J: TRBJ1-1
D: NA
size: NA
V: TRBV2

DNA: TGCGCCAGCAGCTTGGACAGTCCGGAGCAGTACTTC
CDR3: CASSLDSPEQYF
J: TRBJ2-7
D: NA
size: NA
V: TRBV5-1

DNA: TGCGCCAGCAGCCAACCCGGACAGGGAGGCGAGCAGTACTTC
CDR3: CASSQPGQGGEQYF
J: TRBJ2-7
D: TRBD1
size: few
V: TRBV4-1

DNA: TGTGCCAGCATTACTACAGGGTGGTCTTTCTTT
CDR3: CASITTGWSFF
J: TRBJ1-1
D: NA
size: NA
V: TRBV6-6

DNA: TGTGCCAGCAGCTTGGGACAGGGGACCAATCAGCCCCAGCATTTT
CDR3: CASSLGQGTNQPQHF
J: TRBJ1-5
D: TRBD1
size: NA
V: TRBV7-6

DNA: TGTGCCAGCAGTTCCATGACTAGCGGCACAGATACGCAGTATTTT
CDR3: CASSSMTSGTDTQYF
J: TRBJ2-3
D: TRBD2
size: NA
V: TRBV6-5

DNA: TGCGCCAGCAGCCAAGATGACAGCCACCCCGACTCCTACGAGCAGTACTTC
CDR3: CASSQDDSHPDSYEQYF
J: TRBJ2-7
D: NA
size: NA
V: TRBV4-1

DNA: TGCGCCAGCAGTCATCAGGGGAGTACAGATACGCAGTATTTT
CDR3: CASSHQGSTDTQYF
J: TRBJ2-3
D: NA
size: NA
V: TRBV23-1

DNA: TGTGCCAGCAGACAGACGGGACAGGCTTACGATAGCAATCAGCCCCAGCATTTT
CDR3: CASRQTGQAYDSNQPQHF
J: TRBJ1-5
D: TRBD1
size: NA
V: TRBV27

DNA: TGTGCCAGCTCGGGGAACACTGAAGCTTTCTTT
CDR3: CASSGNTEAFF
J: TRBJ1-1
D: NA
size: few
V: TRBV6-5

DNA: TGTGCCAGCAGCTTCGGGGGGATCGGGAATCAGCACCAGCATTTT
CDR3: CASSFGGIGNQHQHF
J: TRBJ1-5
D: NA
size: NA
V: TRBV13

DNA: TGTGCCAGCAGTTCCGACAGGGGTTCGGATACGCAGTATTTT
CDR3: CASSSDRGSDTQYF
J: TRBJ2-3
D: TRBD1
size: NA
V: TRBV7-3